The 6 T cell receptor beta chains reported below all come from one sample, sequenced in a study of radiotherapy plus CTLA-4 blockade in lung cancer. Using immunoSEQ multiplex PCR, the repertoire was profiled, and TCRdb retains in-frame clones only, with some absent. The repertoire holds around 110,000 clones, approximately 90% seen once, with 5.5% to 8% in the top ten. The sequencing here drew on peripheral blood, taken from a patient treated with radiotherapy plus ipilimumab. These receptors were collected from a human donor with non-small cell lung cancer that progressed on radiotherapy plus ipilimumab.

The chain employs TRBV5-1 and TRBJ2-3; D remains unclear. There are 15 residues in the CDR3. V lost 0 bases and J lost 2, with 10 bases in between. Germline CDR1 and CDR2: SGHRS and YFSETQ. The CDR3 DNA reads as TGCGCCAGCAGCTTGGTCGGCGGCTACACAGATACGCAGTATTTT. This codes for CASSLVGGYTDTQYF.

The J gene is TRBJ2-1, the V gene TRBV6-5; D is unclear. V lost 4 bases, J lost 5 bases, and 15 bases lay in between. CDR1 and CDR2 (germline): MNHEY, SVGAGI. This CDR3 is 15 amino acids long. CDR3 loop: CASSLRPAPNNEQFF. CDR3 in DNA: TGTGCCAGCAGTTTGCGACCGGCTCCAAACAATGAGCAGTTCTTC.

This clone was counted once. V gene TRBV2 combines with J gene TRBJ2-5; the match to TRBD1 covers 8 bases. Germline CDR1 is SNHLY and CDR2 is FYNNEI. The ends lost 8 bases at V and 4 bases at J; junction bases unmatched: 12. The CDR3 spans 15 residues. CDR3 sequence (DNA): TGTGCCAGCGGGGGGCGAGCCAGGGGGCGAGAGACCCAGTACTTC. Translating gives CASGGRARGRETQYF.

The chain joins TRBV27 to TRBJ2-6; no reliable D call. The CDR3 is 19 residues long. The germline gives CDR1 MNHEY, CDR2 SMNVEV (reference sequence). V was clipped by 0 bases and J by 2 bases, with 17 bases between them. CDR3: CASSLSPQRRGTGANVLTF. In nucleotides, the CDR3 is TGTGCCAGCAGTTTATCACCACAAAGGAGAGGTACTGGGGCCAACGTCCTGACTTTC.

The chain has TRBV6-1 and TRBJ2-5; D perhaps matches TRBD1 (5 bases). The CDR3 extends over 15 amino acids. V was cut by 5 bases and J by 1 base, with 14 bases left in between. From germline, CDR1 is MNHNS and CDR2 SASEGT. The CDR3 is CASSRQTGAQETQYF. CDR3 sequence (DNA): TGTGCCAGCAGTCGCCAAACAGGAGCCCAAGAGACCCAGTACTTC.

The genes are TRBV29-1 and TRBJ1-2; TRBD1 matches 10 bases. The CDR3 runs to 14 residues. Germline loops: CDR1 SQVTM, CDR2 ANQGSEA. The V segment lost 7 bases and the J segment 5 bases; nucleotides outside the gene matches: 10. CDR3 amino acids: CSGASGTGDYGYTF. The DNA of the CDR3 is TGCAGCGGCGCTTCCGGGACAGGGGATTATGGCTACACCTTC.